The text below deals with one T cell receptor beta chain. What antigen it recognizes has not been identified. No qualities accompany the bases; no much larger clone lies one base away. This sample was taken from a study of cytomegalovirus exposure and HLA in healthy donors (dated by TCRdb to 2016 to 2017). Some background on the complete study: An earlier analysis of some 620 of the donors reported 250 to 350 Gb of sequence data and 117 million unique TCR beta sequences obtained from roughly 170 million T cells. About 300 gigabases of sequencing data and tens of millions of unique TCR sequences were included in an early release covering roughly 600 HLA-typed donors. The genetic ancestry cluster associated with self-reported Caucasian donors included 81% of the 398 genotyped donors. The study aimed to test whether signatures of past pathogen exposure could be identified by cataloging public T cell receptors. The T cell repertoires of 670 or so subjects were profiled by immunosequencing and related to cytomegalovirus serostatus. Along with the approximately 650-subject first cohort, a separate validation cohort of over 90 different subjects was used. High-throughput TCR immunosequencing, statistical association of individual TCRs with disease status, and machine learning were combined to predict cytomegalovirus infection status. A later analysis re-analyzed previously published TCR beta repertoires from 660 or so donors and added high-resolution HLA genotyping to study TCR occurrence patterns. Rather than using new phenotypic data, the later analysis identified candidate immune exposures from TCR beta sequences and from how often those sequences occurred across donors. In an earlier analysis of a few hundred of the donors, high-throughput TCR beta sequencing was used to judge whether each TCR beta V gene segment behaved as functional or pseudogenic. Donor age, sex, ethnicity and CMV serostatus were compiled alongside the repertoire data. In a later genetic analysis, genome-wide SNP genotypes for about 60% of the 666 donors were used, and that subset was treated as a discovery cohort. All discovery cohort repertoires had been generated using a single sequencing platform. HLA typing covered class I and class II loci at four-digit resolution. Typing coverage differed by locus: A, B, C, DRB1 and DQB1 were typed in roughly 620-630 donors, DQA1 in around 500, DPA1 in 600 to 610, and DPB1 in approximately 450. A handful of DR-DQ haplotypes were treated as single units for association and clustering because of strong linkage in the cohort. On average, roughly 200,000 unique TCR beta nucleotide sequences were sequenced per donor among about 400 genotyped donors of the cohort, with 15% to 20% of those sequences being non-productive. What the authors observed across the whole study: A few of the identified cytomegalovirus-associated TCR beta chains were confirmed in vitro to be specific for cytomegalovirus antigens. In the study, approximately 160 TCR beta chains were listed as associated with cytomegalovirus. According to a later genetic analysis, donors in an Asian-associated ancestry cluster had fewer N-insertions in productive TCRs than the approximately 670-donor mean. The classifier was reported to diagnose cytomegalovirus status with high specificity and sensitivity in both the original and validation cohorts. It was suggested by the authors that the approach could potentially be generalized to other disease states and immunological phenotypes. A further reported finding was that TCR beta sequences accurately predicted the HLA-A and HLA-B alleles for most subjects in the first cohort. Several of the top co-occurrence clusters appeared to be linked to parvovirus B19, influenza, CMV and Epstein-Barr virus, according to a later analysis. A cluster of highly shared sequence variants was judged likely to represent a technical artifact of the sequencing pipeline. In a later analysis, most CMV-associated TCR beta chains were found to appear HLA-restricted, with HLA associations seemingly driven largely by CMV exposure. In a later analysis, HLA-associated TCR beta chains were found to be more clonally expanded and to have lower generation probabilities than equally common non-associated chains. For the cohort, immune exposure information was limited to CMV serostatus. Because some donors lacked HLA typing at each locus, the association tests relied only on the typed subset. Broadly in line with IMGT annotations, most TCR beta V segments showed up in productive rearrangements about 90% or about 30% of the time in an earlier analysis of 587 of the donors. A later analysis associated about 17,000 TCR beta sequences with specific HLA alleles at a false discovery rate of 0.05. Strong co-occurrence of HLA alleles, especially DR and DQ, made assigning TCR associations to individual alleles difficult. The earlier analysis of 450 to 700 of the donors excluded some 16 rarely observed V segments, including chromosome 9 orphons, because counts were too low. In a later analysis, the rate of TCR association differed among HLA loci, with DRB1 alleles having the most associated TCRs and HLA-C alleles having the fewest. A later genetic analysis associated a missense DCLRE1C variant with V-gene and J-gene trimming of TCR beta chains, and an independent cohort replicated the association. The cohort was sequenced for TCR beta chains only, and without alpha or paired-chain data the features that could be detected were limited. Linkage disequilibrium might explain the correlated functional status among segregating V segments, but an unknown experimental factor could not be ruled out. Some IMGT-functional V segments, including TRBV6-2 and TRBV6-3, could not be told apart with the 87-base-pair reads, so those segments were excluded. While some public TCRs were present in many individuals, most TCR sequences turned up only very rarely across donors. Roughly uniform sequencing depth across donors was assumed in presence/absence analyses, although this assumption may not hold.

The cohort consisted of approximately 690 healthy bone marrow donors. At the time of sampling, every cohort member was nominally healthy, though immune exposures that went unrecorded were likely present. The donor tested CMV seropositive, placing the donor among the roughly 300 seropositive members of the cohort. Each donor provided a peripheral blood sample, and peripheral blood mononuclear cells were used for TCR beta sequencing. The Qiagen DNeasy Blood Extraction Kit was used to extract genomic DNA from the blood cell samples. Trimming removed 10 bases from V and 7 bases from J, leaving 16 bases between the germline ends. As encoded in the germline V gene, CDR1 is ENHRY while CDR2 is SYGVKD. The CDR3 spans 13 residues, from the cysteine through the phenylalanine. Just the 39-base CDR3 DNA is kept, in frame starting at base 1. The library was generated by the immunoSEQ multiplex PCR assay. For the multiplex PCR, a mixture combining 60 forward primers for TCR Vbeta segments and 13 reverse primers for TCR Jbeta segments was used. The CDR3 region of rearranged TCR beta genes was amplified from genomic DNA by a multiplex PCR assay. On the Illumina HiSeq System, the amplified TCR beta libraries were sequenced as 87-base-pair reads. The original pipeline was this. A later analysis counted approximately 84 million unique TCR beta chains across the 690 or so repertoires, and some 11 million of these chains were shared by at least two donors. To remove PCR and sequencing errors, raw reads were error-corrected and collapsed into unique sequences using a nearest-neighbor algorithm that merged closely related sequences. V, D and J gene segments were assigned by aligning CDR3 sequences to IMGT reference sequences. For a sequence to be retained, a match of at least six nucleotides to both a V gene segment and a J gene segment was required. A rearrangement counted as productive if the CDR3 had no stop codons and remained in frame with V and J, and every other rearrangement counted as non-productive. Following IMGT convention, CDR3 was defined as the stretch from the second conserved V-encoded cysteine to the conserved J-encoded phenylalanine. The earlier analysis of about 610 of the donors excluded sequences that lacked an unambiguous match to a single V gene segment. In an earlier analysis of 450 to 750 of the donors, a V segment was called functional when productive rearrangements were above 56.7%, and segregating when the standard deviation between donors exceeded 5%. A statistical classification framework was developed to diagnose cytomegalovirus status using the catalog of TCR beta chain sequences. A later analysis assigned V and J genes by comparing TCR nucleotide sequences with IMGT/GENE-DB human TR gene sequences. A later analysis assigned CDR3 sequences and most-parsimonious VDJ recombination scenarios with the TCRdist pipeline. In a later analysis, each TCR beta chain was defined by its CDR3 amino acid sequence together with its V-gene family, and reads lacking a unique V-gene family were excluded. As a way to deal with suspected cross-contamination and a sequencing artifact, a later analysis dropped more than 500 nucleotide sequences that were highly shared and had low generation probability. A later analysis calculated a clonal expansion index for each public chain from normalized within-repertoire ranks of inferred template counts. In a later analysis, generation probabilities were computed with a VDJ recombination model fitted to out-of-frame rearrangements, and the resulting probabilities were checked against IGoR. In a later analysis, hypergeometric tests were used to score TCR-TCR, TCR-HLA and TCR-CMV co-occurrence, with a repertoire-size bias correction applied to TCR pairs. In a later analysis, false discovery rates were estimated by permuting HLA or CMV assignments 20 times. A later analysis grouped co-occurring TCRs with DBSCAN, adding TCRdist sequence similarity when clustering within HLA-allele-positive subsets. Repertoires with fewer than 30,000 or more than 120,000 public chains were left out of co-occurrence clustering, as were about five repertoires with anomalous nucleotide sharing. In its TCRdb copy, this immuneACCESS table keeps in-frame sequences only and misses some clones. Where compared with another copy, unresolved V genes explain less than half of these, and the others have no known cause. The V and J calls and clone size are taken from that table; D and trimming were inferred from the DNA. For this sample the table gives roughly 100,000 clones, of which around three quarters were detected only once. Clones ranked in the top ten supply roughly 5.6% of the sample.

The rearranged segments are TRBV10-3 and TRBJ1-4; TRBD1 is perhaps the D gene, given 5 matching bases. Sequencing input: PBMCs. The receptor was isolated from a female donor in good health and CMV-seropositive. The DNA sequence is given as TGTGCCACCGGTGGGGCGCAAGGTGAAAAACTGTTTTTT. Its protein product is CATGGAQGEKLFF.